The 18 T cell receptor beta chains presented below share a single source sample, sequenced in a study of T cells in Graves' hyperthyroidism and ophthalmopathy. The source material, RNA transcripts, was used to amplify TCR beta CDR3 regions. The HTBI primer set served for first-round RT-PCR of the TCR CDR3. Via MiXCR, TCRdb re-called the multiplex PCR reads, giving one row per CDR3 protein. The repertoire holds around 400,000 distinct CDR3 sequences, with more than 15% as singletons. Specimen: blood. These receptors all come from a woman under 30 with Graves' hyperthyroidism that later progressed to Graves' ophthalmopathy.

This clonotype came up a few times. This chain uses TRBV19 with TRBJ1-1; 7 nucleotides match TRBD1. This CDR3 has 15 amino acids. Per germline, CDR1 LNHDA and CDR2 SQIVND (reference sequence). V lost 3 bases to trimming and J lost 1 base; unmatched junction nucleotides: 5. The CDR3 region is CASSIRTGTNTEAFF. The DNA for the CDR3 is TGTGCCAGTAGTATCAGGACAGGAACGAACACTGAAGCTTTCTTT.

This chain connects TRBV30 to TRBJ1-6, with D perhaps TRBD1 (5 bases). V was trimmed by 3 bases and J by 6 bases, leaving 12 bases between them. Looked up from germline, CDR1 is GTSNPN and CDR2 is SVGIG (reference sequence). The CDR3 spans 14 residues. In nucleotides, the CDR3 is TGTGCCTGGAGCGCGGGGCTCTTTAATTCACCCCTCCACTTT. Its protein product is CAWSAGLFNSPLHF.

This clonotype was seen a handful of times. A clone one base away is much larger, so this may be a read error. V and J are TRBV28 and TRBJ1-2; D call uncertain. Trimming removed 6 bases from V and 9 bases from J, with 11 bases in between. The CDR3 is made up of 11 amino acids. Germline loops: CDR1 MDHEN, CDR2 SYDVKM. For the CDR3, the DNA is TGTGCCAGCAGCTCCACTTATAGCTACACCTTC. Amino acids: CASSSTYSYTF.

V is TRBV6-1 and J is TRBJ2-5; possibly TRBD1 for D (6 bases). V shed 6 bases and J shed 1 base, with 15 bases lying between them. The CDR3 consists of 15 residues. From germline, CDR1 is MNHNS and CDR2 SASEGT. CDR3 nucleotides: TGTGCCAGCAGGAGGAACAGGGCCGTCCAAGAGACCCAGTACTTC. Translated, it gives CASRRNRAVQETQYF.

The chain couples TRBV9 to TRBJ2-2, with 14 nucleotides matching TRBD2. V shed 3 bases and J 5 bases; nucleotides not matched to a gene: 9. The germline V gene has CDR1 SGDLS and CDR2 YYNGEE. This CDR3 has 18 amino acids. DNA of the CDR3: TGTGCCAGCAGCGCCGGACTAGCGGGAGGATTTATAACCGGGGAGCTGTTTTTT. Its protein product is CASSAGLAGGFITGELFF.

This chain uses TRBV11-2 with TRBJ2-7, with TRBD2 matching over 14 bases. Germline trimming cut 1 base from V and 1 base from J; bases unmatched to any gene: 6. The CDR3 sequence is 18 residues long. Per the germline V gene, CDR1 is SGHAT and CDR2 is FQNNGV. The CDR3 DNA follows: TGTGCCAGCAGCTTAGCGGTCGGACTAGCGGGAGGTTCCTACGAGCAGTACTTC. It codes for CASSLAVGLAGGSYEQYF.

A few counts support this clonotype. The junction and the germline gene differ at one end; a read error may be behind it. The chain links TRBV2 to TRBJ2-2; D unresolved. This CDR3 region has 14 residues. The germline gives CDR1 SNHLY, CDR2 FYNNEI. The CDR3 region is CANSEEDNTGELFF. The CDR3 DNA follows: TGTGCCAACAGTGAAGAGGACAACACCGGGGAGCTGTTTTTT.

This clonotype was counted many times. The chain is built from TRBV24-1 and TRBJ2-4; tentative D call: TRBD2 (7 bases). Germline CDR1 is KGHDR and CDR2 is SFDVKD. The CDR3 has 14 amino acids. Trimming shortened V by 6 bases and J by 6 bases, and 14 bases separated the two germline ends. CDR3 bases: TGTGCCACCAGTCCGACCGGGGGGCCAAACATTCAGTACTTC. Translation: CATSPTGGPNIQYF.

Only a few counts were recorded for this clonotype. The chain joins TRBV30 to TRBJ1-2, with D possibly TRBD1 on 6 matching bases. The CDR3 loop spans 11 amino acids. Germline V gene data show CDR1 as GTSNPN and CDR2 as SVGIG (reference sequence). Trimming removed 2 bases at V and 8 bases at J, with 9 bases between. For the CDR3, the DNA is TGTGCCTGGAGTATCGGGGGCGGCTACACCTTC. Translation gives CAWSIGGGYTF. The whole variable domain, filled in from reference TRBV30 and TRBJ1-2, reads SQTIHQWPATLVQPVGSPLSLECTVEGTSNPNLYWYRQAAGRGLQLLFYSVGIGQISSEVPQNLSASRPQDRQFILSSKKLLLSDSGFYLCAWSIGGGYTFGSGTRLTVV.

In this sample, this clonotype turned up many times. The V gene is TRBV13, the J gene TRBJ2-7, with a tentative D call TRBD1 (6 bases). Trimming took off 2 bases at V and 0 bases at J, with 11 bases between the two ends. There are 15 residues in the CDR3. Germline V CDR1 and CDR2: PRHDT, FYEKMQ (reference sequence). Here the CDR3 reads CASSLLGQSSYEQYF. The DNA for the CDR3 is TGTGCCAGCAGCTTATTGGGACAAAGCTCCTACGAGCAGTACTTC.

Regarding this clonotype: Its ends do not fully match the called genes, so a read error is possible. The chain has TRBV7-8 and TRBJ2-3, with D uncertain. The CDR3 extends over 14 amino acids. Germline-derived CDR1 and CDR2 are SGHVS and FQNEAQ. CDR3 sequence reads: CASSLRSSIDTQYF. The CDR3 DNA sequence: TGTGCCAGCAGCTTACGGAGTAGCATAGATACGCAGTATTTT.

This clonotype was seen a few times. This chain joins TRBV10-2 and TRBJ2-7; weak D call: TRBD1 (6 bases). Germline V gene sequence: CDR1 WSHSY, CDR2 SAAADI. The CDR3 spans 13 residues. Trimming stripped 6 bases from V and 0 bases from J, with 9 bases between. The CDR3 loop reads CASRDSPSYEQYF. The CDR3 DNA sequence: TGCGCCAGCAGGGACAGTCCCTCCTACGAGCAGTACTTC.

CDR3 residues: CASSPTGGERSSYEQYF. CDR3 DNA: TGTGCCAGCAGCCCCACAGGAGGGGAGAGGAGCTCCTACGAGCAGTACTTC. The V and J genes are TRBV5-5 and TRBJ2-7, with D maybe TRBD2 (6 bases). With 4 bases removed from V and 0 bases from J, the gap between germline ends came to 20 bases. The length of the CDR3 is 17 residues. CDR1 and CDR2 (germline): SGHKS, YYEKEE (reference sequence).

This clonotype showed up just a few times. V usage is TRBV30 and J usage is TRBJ2-2, with D maybe TRBD2 (5 bases). Trimming stripped 2 bases from V and 6 bases from J, with 10 bases between. CDR1 is GTSNPN, CDR2 SVGIG, per germline (reference sequence). This CDR3 is built from 13 residues. The CDR3 loop reads CAWSTGVPGELFF. The CDR3 DNA is TGTGCCTGGAGTACCGGGGTCCCCGGGGAGCTGTTTTTT.

There are a few counts of this clonotype. The chain couples TRBV3-1 to TRBJ1-5, with D unclear. This CDR3 comprises 15 residues. Trimming took off 0 bases at V and 7 bases at J, with 13 bases between the two ends. Per the germline V gene, CDR1 is LGHDT and CDR2 is YNNKEL (reference sequence). The CDR3 reads CASSQDLSPRQPQHF. In DNA, the CDR3 is TGTGCCAGCAGCCAAGATTTAAGCCCCAGGCAGCCCCAGCATTTT. The entire variable domain, with the rest obtained from reference TRBV3-1 and TRBJ1-5, is as follows: DTAVSQTPKYLVTQMGNDKSIKCEQNLGHDTMYWYKQDSKKFLKIMFSYNNKELIINETVPNRFSPKSPDKAHLNLHINSLELGDSAVYFCASSQDLSPRQPQHFGDGTRLSIL.

This clonotype was seen at least ten times. V is TRBV27 and J is TRBJ2-4, with 10 bases fitting TRBD1. The CDR3 runs 16 residues. Unmatched junction bases numbered 8, after V lost 7 bases and J lost 2 bases. Germline V gives CDR1 MNHEY, CDR2 SMNVEV (reference sequence). For the CDR3, the DNA is TGTGCCAGCAAACCGGGACAGGGGAACCCCAAAAACATTCAGTACTTC. Its protein product is CASKPGQGNPKNIQYF.

This clonotype was detected many times. CDR3 sequence reads: CATSDTDGSSYNEQFF. CDR3 in DNA: TGTGCCACCAGTGACACCGACGGGAGCTCCTACAATGAGCAGTTCTTC. The gene calls are TRBV24-1 and TRBJ2-1; the D gene is possibly TRBD2 (6 bases). Trimming shortened V by 4 bases and J by 0 bases, and 12 bases separated the two germline ends. CDR3 size: 16 residues. Germline CDR1 KGHDR, CDR2 SFDVKD.

This clonotype was picked up many times. J is TRBJ2-3 and V is TRBV24-1, with a weak D call TRBD2 (5 bases). The CDR3 runs to 16 residues. V lost 5 bases and J 2 bases, leaving 16 bases between the germline ends. Germline assignment: CDR1 KGHDR and CDR2 SFDVKD. The CDR3, as DNA: TGTGCCACCAGTGCTTCCAGAGCGGAGCTCACAGATACGCAGTATTTT. It specifies CATSASRAELTDTQYF.